This entry features one T cell receptor beta chain sequence. CDR3 length: 16 residues. V was pared by 1 base and J by 9 bases, with 14 bases of the junction left unmatched. Germline V lookup: CDR1 SGDLS, CDR2 YYNGEE. TCRdb fed the PCR reads into MiXCR, producing one record per CDR3 protein. The sample lists approximately 670,000 distinct CDR3 sequences; nearly 20% were seen once. The data stem from a study of molecular identifiers for immune sequencing clone quantification. The rearrangement joins TRBV9 to TRBJ2-7; 9 bases agree with TRBD2. The receptor was derived from a human donor in good health. Some libraries in this study had Jurkat cell RNA spiked in. The sequenced sample was naive CD8+ T cells from blood, with Jurkat cell RNA spiked in. Subset of the sample: FACS-sorted CD8+CD4-CCR7+CD45RA+ naive T cells. The CDR3 loop reads CASSVLAGNAASGQYF. CDR3 nucleotide sequence: TGTGCCAGCAGCGTACTAGCGGGAAACGCGGCGAGCGGGCAGTACTTC.